The 7 T cell receptor beta chains listed next were all sequenced from one sample in a study of T cell changes during pregnancy in multiple sclerosis. The assay was immunoSEQ multiplex PCR, and TCRdb's table has in-frame clones only and misses some. The sample lists 65,000 to 90,000 clones, 92% occurring once. The input for sequencing was peripheral blood, taken before pregnancy. Receptors originate from a female donor with multiple sclerosis, enrolled in a pregnancy study.

This sequence joins TRBV7-6 and TRBJ2-3; TRBD1 aligns across 8 bases. The CDR3 has 15 amino acids. With 1 base clipped from V and 2 bases from J, the junction kept 2 bases outside the gene matches. Germline V gene data show CDR1 as SGHVS and CDR2 as FNYEAQ. The CDR3 DNA reads TGTGCCAGCAGCTTAGGGACAGGGTCCACAGATACGCAGTATTTT. It encodes CASSLGTGSTDTQYF.

V gene TRBV4-3 combines with J gene TRBJ2-1; the match to TRBD2 covers 7 bases. The CDR3 loop spans 15 amino acids. With 1 base clipped from V and 3 bases from J, the junction kept 3 bases outside the gene matches. Germline-derived CDR1 and CDR2 are LGHNA and YSLEER. The CDR3 sequence is CASSQGRENYNEQFF. Here the CDR3 DNA reads TGCGCCAGCAGCCAAGGGCGGGAGAACTACAATGAGCAGTTCTTC.

DNA of the CDR3: TGTGCCAGCAGCCCCTGGAGGGACACTGAAGCTTTCTTT. This codes for CASSPWRDTEAFF. The chain employs TRBV5-5 and TRBJ1-1, with unresolved D. The V gene lost 4 bases and the J gene lost 3 bases, with 10 bases spanning the gap. The CDR3 length is 13 residues. The V gene's germline CDR1 is SGHKS and CDR2 YYEKEE (reference sequence). The variable domain in full, with the rest retrieved from reference TRBV5-5 and TRBJ1-1, is DAGVTQSPTHLIKTRGQQVTLRCSPISGHKSVSWYQQVLGQGPQFIFQYYEKEERGRGNFPDRFSARQFPNYSSELNVNALLLGDSALYLCASSPWRDTEAFFGQGTRLTVV.

This clone was counted a few times. This sequence joins TRBV4-2 and TRBJ1-1; weak D call: TRBD1 (6 bases). Germline V gene lookup returns CDR1 LGHNA and CDR2 YNFKEQ. CDR3 length: 12 residues. Deletions cut 4 bases from V and 5 bases from J, with 8 bases between. CDR3 in amino acids: CASSRTGTEAFF. The CDR3 nucleotides read TGTGCCAGCAGCCGCACAGGGACTGAAGCTTTCTTT.

This clone was observed a single time. The chain couples TRBV28 to TRBJ2-7; 8 bases line up with TRBD2. Germline values: CDR1 MDHEN, CDR2 SYDVKM. J gave up 1 base and V 9 bases, and 8 bases lay outside the gene matches. This CDR3 contains 14 residues. The DNA for the CDR3 is TGTGCCAGTCAAGCGGGGGCTAATTCCTACGAGCAGTACTTC. Translating it yields CASQAGANSYEQYF.

The rearrangement links TRBV7-9 to TRBJ2-7; weak D call: TRBD2 (5 bases). V shed 6 bases and J shed 2 bases, with 11 bases lying between them. The CDR3 length is 13 residues. Germline loops: CDR1 SEHNR, CDR2 FQNEAQ (reference sequence). The CDR3 region has the DNA TGTGCCAGCAGGGCCACGGGGACCTACGAGCAGTACTTC. The encoded protein is CASRATGTYEQYF.

The chain is built from TRBV6-5 and TRBJ2-7; D possibly corresponds to TRBD1 (6 bases). Deletions cut 6 bases from V and 10 bases from J, with 19 bases between. CDR3 length: 13 amino acids. Germline V gene sequence: CDR1 MNHEY, CDR2 SVGAGI. The CDR3 region has the DNA TGTGCCAGCAGAACCTCTCGGGACAACGTTCAGTACTTC. Amino acids: CASRTSRDNVQYF.